This TCR beta chain was obtained from a study of blood T cells in healthy people across ages. A J-beta primer mix and a sample-barcoded 5' primer were used in a second PCR of roughly 6 to 12 cycles. TCRdb analysed the 5' RACE reads with MiXCR anew, one entry per CDR3 protein. The sample has about a million distinct CDR3 sequences, roughly 51% seen once. Source material: blood. This receptor was obtained from a woman in her sixties or seventies in good health.

The DNA for the CDR3 is TGCAGTGCTAGAGATTTGAGCGGGTCCCCCTACGAGCAGTACTTC. This translates into CSARDLSGSPYEQYF. The chain has TRBV20-1 and TRBJ2-4; D is perhaps TRBD2 (6 bases). The assigned J gene may be wrong: the sequence end matches TRBJ2-7 better. The CDR3 runs to 15 residues. Germline assignment: CDR1 DFQATT and CDR2 SNEGSKA (reference sequence).